This T cell receptor beta chain stems from a study of blood T cell repertoires in COVID-19 (dated by TCRdb to the early 2020s). General notes on the study: Samples covering the acute and convalescent phases of COVID-19 were provided by collaborators in the United States, Italy and Spain. The material from the prospective study consisted of cDNA or gDNA derived from T cells, B-cell-depleted T cells, or PBMCs. Subjects who had been exposed to COVID-19, were actively infected with it, or had recovered from it provided the deeply sampled blood TCRbeta repertoires that made up the dataset. A freely available public database, intended as a resource for researchers studying the immune response to SARS-CoV-2, is where the repertoires were released. The samples were drawn from the first 160 participants of the ongoing ImmuneRACE study and from about 1,200 subjects provided by 6 global collaborators. A de-identified subject ID, COVID-19 status, age in years and sex were almost always included in the sample metadata. Where available, HLA class I and class II types were obtained from metadata supplied by the sample provider rather than from assay-based typing.

TCRbeta CDR3 regions were amplified from genomic DNA by means of the immunoSEQ Assay, a bias-controlled multiplex PCR. The study's own analysis went as follows. Within the assay, amplification of reference gene primers was used to estimate how many nucleated cells each sample contained. To quantify the absolute abundance of each unique TCRbeta CDR3 rearrangement, sequence reads were collapsed and filtered. For each sample, productive Simpson clonality was calculated as the square root of Simpson's diversity index over productive rearrangements. This is the immuneACCESS table as TCRdb keeps it, with only in-frame sequences that have V and J called. A part of the clones is gone; compared with another copy, unresolved V genes explain less than half, and the rest is unexplained. The DNA gave D and trimming, while V, J and clone size come from that table. Present in this sample are 200,000 to 250,000 clones, about 87% of which were seen just once. About 3.5% of the sample belongs to the ten largest clones.

Study-level results and caveats: The quantity of clinical and demographic metadata differed by source and by participant and was supplied without curation.

Participants in the prospective study were enrolled through a virtual design, were aged roughly 18 to 100 years, and lived in roughly 26 United States geographic areas. To assign participants to cohorts, the prospective study relied on clinical history that participants themselves reported in a screening survey and a study questionnaire. Exposed participants had been in contact, within 2 weeks of entering the study, with a person who had a PCR-confirmed or clinician-diagnosed case of COVID-19. In the prospective study, whole blood, serum and a nasopharyngeal or oropharyngeal swab were collected from each participant by mobile phlebotomists. Over a roughly two-month period, participants in the prospective study had the option of providing additional blood draws and questionnaires. Prospective study blood samples were shipped either frozen or at room temperature before DNA extraction. The CDR3 spans 17 residues, from the cysteine through the phenylalanine. This entry keeps only the CDR3 DNA: 51 bases, framed from base 1. CDR1 SGHKS and CDR2 YYEKEE are derived from the germline V gene (reference sequence). The junction shows trimming of 3 bases on V and 3 bases on J, and the gene matches do not reach 5 bases of it.

A remark on this clone: It lacks a known antigen. It has no much larger one-base neighbor in the sample; base qualities were not kept.

The rearranged segments are TRBV5-5 and TRBJ1-6; 11 junctional bases match TRBD1. The sequence derives from a woman between 25 and 40 years old who had been exposed to COVID-19. Specimen: PBMCs or T cells enriched from blood (not recorded which). The DNA reads as follows: TGTGCCAGCAGCTCGGGACAGGGGGGAAACTATAATTCACCCCTCCACTTT. This translates into CASSSGQGGNYNSPLHF.